Sequencing of this TCR beta chain was carried out in a study of T cell changes during pregnancy in multiple sclerosis. TCRdb's table, derived via immunoSEQ multiplex PCR, lists solely in-frame clones and lacks some. The table shows around 130,000 clones, with approximately 96% occurring only once. CDR1 LNHDA and CDR2 SQIVND come from the germline V gene (reference sequence). The trim removed 3 bases at V and 0 bases at J, leaving 6 bases unmatched. The CDR3 contains 17 residues. This clonotype was obtained from a female donor with multiple sclerosis, enrolled in a pregnancy study. This rearrangement joins TRBV19 to TRBJ2-7; TRBD2 matches at 12 bases. Source: peripheral blood, taken after pregnancy. In DNA form, the CDR3 reads TGTGCCAGTAGTATCGGGACTAGCGGGTTAATCTCCTACGAGCAGTACTTC. This encodes CASSIGTSGLISYEQYF.